A selection of T cell receptor beta chains follows, all from one sample in a study of Ad26.COV2.S vaccination and SARS-CoV-2 variants. Measured with immunoSEQ multiplex PCR; TCRdb has only the in-frame clones, and not every one. The table has fewer than 50,000 clones, 65% to 90% seen once; the top ten hold approximately 51%. The sequenced sample was peripheral blood, obtained after recovery from COVID-19. The receptors come from a human donor who had recovered from COVID-19. Both conserved end residues are part of each CDR3. A D gene is named only where the DNA matches it firmly. A clone size is listed for some rows: how often the clone was seen (once, few, many), or a class if it is expanded.

cdr3_length,j_call,d_call,v_call,clone_size,cdr3_aa,cdr3_nt
15,TRBJ2-1,TRBD2,TRBV3-1/TRBV3-2,NA,CASSPSGGTYNEQFF,TGTGCCAGCAGCCCGAGCGGGGGAACCTACAATGAGCAGTTCTTC
12,TRBJ1-1,NA,TRBV28,few,CASRGLNTEAFF,TGTGCCAGCAGGGGGCTAAACACTGAAGCTTTCTTT
15,TRBJ2-5,NA,TRBV5-1,NA,CASSLQGSDQETQYF,TGCGCCAGCAGCTTGCAGGGGAGTGATCAAGAGACCCAGTACTTC
17,TRBJ1-4,NA,TRBV19,NA,CASSIARGIGTNEKLFF,TGTGCCAGTAGTATCGCGAGGGGGATAGGGACTAATGAAAAACTGTTTTTT
13,TRBJ1-1,NA,TRBV19,once,CASSFGRGVEAFF,TGTGCCAGTAGCTTCGGAAGGGGGGTTGAAGCTTTCTTT
17,TRBJ2-3,TRBD1,TRBV23-1,NA,CASSQFPTGTRTDTQYF,TGCGCCAGCAGTCAATTCCCGACAGGGACACGCACAGATACGCAGTATTTT
17,TRBJ2-7,TRBD2,TRBV3-1/TRBV3-2,NA,CASSQDHGGLSSYEQYF,TGTGCCAGCAGCCAAGATCACGGGGGGTTGAGCTCCTACGAGCAGTACTTC
16,TRBJ2-1,TRBD2,TRBV10-3,NA,CAIKGESAGGLNEQFF,TGTGCCATCAAGGGGGAATCTGCGGGGGGCTTGAATGAGCAGTTCTTC
16,TRBJ1-1,NA,TRBV4-1,NA,CASSPGAGVMNTEAFF,TGCGCCAGCAGCCCGGGGGCTGGGGTCATGAACACTGAAGCTTTCTTT
13,TRBJ1-1,TRBD1,TRBV2,few,CAVTGEMNTEAFF,TGTGCCGTTACAGGGGAGATGAACACTGAAGCTTTCTTT
13,TRBJ1-2,NA,TRBV12-3/TRBV12-4,few,CASSLGLTGGYTF,TGTGCCAGCAGTTTGGGCCTGACTGGTGGCTACACCTTC
13,TRBJ1-1,TRBD1,TRBV10-3,NA,CAISQTGETEAFF,TGTGCCATCAGCCAGACAGGGGAAACTGAAGCTTTCTTT
16,TRBJ1-2,NA,TRBV19,NA,CASSTLPPGPNYGYTF,TGTGCCAGTAGTACTCTCCCACCGGGGCCAAACTATGGCTACACCTTC
13,TRBJ1-2,NA,TRBV6-5,NA,CASRVTGGSGYTF,TGTGCCAGCAGAGTCACGGGGGGCTCTGGCTACACCTTC
13,TRBJ2-7,NA,TRBV28,NA,CASFPAIGFVPYF,TGTGCCAGCTTCCCGGCGATAGGATTTGTTCCGTACTTC
16,TRBJ2-7,TRBD2,TRBV6-6,NA,CASSPRTSGRPYEQYF,TGTGCCAGCAGTCCCCGGACTAGCGGGAGACCCTACGAGCAGTACTTC
17,TRBJ1-6,TRBD1,TRBV3-1/TRBV3-2,NA,CASSHGFTGDGSSPLHF,TGTGCCAGCAGCCACGGATTCACAGGGGATGGGAGCTCACCCCTCCACTTT
13,TRBJ1-1,NA,TRBV18,NA,CASSPFQNTEAFF,TGTGCCAGCTCACCGTTCCAGAACACTGAAGCTTTCTTT
17,TRBJ1-6,NA,TRBV7-6,few,CASSPDTFASYNSPLHF,TGTGCCAGCAGCCCGGACACGTTCGCATCCTATAATTCACCCCTCCACTTT
14,TRBJ1-3,TRBD1,TRBV6-5,NA,CASSYSGQPNTIYF,TGTGCCAGCAGTTACTCGGGACAGCCAAACACCATATATTTT
15,TRBJ1-1,NA,TRBV18,once,CASSPSRGGNTEAFF,TGTGCCAGCTCACCTTCCCGGGGGGGGAACACTGAAGCTTTCTTT
14,TRBJ1-3,NA,TRBV11-2,NA,CASSLSISGNTIYF,TGTGCCAGCAGCTTATCCATATCTGGAAACACCATATATTTT
13,TRBJ2-3,NA,TRBV18,NA,CASSDGFGNTQYF,TGTGCCAGCTCGGACGGGTTCGGAAATACGCAGTATTTT
15,TRBJ2-7,NA,TRBV6-6,NA,CASSSGSASSYEQYF,TGTGCCAGCAGTTCCGGTAGCGCGAGCTCCTACGAGCAGTACTTC
16,TRBJ1-2,NA,TRBV11-2,NA,CASSLDLWTVVYGYTF,TGTGCCAGCAGCTTAGATCTATGGACCGTGGTCTATGGCTACACCTTC
16,TRBJ1-2,NA,TRBV7-8,NA,CASSSRTDRGNYGYTF,TGTGCCAGCAGCTCAAGGACCGATAGAGGGAACTATGGCTACACCTTC
14,TRBJ2-5,NA,TRBV3-1/TRBV3-2,NA,CASSQVPRQETQYF,TGTGCCAGCAGCCAAGTCCCTCGCCAAGAGACCCAGTACTTC